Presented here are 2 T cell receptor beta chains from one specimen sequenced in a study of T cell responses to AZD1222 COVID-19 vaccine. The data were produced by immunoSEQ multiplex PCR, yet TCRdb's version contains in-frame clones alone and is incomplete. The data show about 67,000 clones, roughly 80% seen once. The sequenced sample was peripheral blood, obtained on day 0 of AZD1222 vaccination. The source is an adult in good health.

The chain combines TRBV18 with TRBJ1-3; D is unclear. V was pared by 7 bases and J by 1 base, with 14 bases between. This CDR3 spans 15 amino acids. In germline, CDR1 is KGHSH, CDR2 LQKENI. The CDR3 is CASYNSPRSGNTIYF. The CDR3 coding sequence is TGTGCCAGCTACAATTCCCCTAGGTCTGGAAACACCATATATTTT.

CDR3 amino acids: CASGGYATNEKLFF. In DNA, the CDR3 is TGTGCCAGCGGGGGTTACGCAACTAATGAAAAACTGTTTTTT. The chain has TRBV9 and TRBJ1-4, with D perhaps TRBD1 (5 bases). CDR3 length equals 14 residues. Germline CDR1 SGDLS, CDR2 YYNGEE. V was pared by 7 bases and J by 0 bases, with 10 bases between.